This paragraph reports one T cell receptor (beta chain). This sample stems from a study of shared clonotypes between healthy human individuals. Measured with immunoSEQ multiplex PCR; TCRdb has only the in-frame clones, and not every one. The top ten hold approximately 0.39% of the sample, which has approximately 2,000,000 clones, around 92% seen once. CDR1 and CDR2 (germline): SNHLY, FYNNEI. This CDR3 has 13 amino acids. V lost 3 bases and J 4 bases, leaving 9 bases between the germline ends. The TCR originated in a young man in good health. Some clones in this sample may be carry-over from other donors' samples. Sequenced material: naive CD4+ T cells from PBMCs. Described subset: CD45RA+ positively selected. This rearrangement joins TRBV2 to TRBJ2-5; possible D gene TRBD2, 5 bases. CDR3 region: CASSDAGGETQYF. Written as DNA, the CDR3 is TGTGCCAGCAGTGACGCGGGCGGAGAGACCCAGTACTTC. Supplemented by reference TRBV2 and TRBJ2-5, the full variable domain reads EPEVTQTPSHQVTQMGQEVILRCVPISNHLYFYWYRQILGQKVEFLVSFYNNEISEKSEIFDDQFSVERPDGSNFTLKIRSTKLEDSAMYFCASSDAGGETQYFGPGTRLLVL.